This passage covers 7 T cell receptor beta chains from one sample sequenced in a study of spatial heterogeneity in lung cancer (dated by TCRdb to between 2019 and 2020). Receptor libraries were prepared by 5' RACE. Data came from a NextSeq 500. TCRdb's own reprocessing of the public reads used fastp at Q25 and MiXCR and kept productive beta chains. Records with the same CDR3 protein are collapsed into one entry carrying the most frequent genes and DNA. The sample table contains about 20,000 distinct CDR3 sequences; only one count was recorded for about 10% of them. In total, the top ten clones hold 20% to 25% of the sample. This specimen's time point label, interpreted: blood at routine non-recurrence follow-up after resection. The source was PBMCs, collected at follow-up. These receptors were taken from a male donor with early-stage non-small cell lung cancer.

The gene calls are TRBV16 and TRBJ2-1; D is possibly TRBD1 (5 bases). The CDR3 spans 12 residues. Per the germline V gene, CDR1 is KGHSY and CDR2 is FQNENV. The V gene lost 2 bases and the J gene lost 9 bases, with 8 bases spanning the gap. Here the CDR3 reads CASSQGAREQFF. Written as DNA, the CDR3 is TGTGCCAGCAGCCAAGGGGCGCGTGAGCAGTTCTTC.

Notes on this clonotype: A much larger clone sits a single nucleotide away, making a read error possible. V is TRBV7-2 and J is TRBJ1-1, with 7 positions matching TRBD1. This CDR3 is 14 amino acids long. Germline CDR1 reads SGHTA; CDR2 reads FQGNSA. CDR3 coding DNA: TGTGTCAGCAGCCCCGGGACAGCTAACACTGAAGCTTTCTTT. Its translation: CVSSPGTANTEAFF.

The gene calls are TRBV7-9 and TRBJ1-2; D is perhaps TRBD1 (5 bases). The CDR3 has 13 amino acids. Germline CDR1 and CDR2: SEHNR and FQNEAQ (reference sequence). V gave up 5 bases and J gave up 8 bases, with 15 bases separating them. The CDR3 region has the DNA TGTGCCAGCAGCCCCCTCAGGGCTGGCGGCTACACCTTC. This gives the protein CASSPLRAGGYTF.

This clonotype was observed many times. The rearrangement uses TRBV7-9 and TRBJ2-7; either TRBD1 or TRBD2 may supply D (5 bases each). Germline V lookup: CDR1 SEHNR, CDR2 FQNEAQ (reference sequence). With 5 bases removed from V and 3 bases from J, the gap between germline ends came to 14 bases. This CDR3 has 14 amino acids. The CDR3 spells CASSHRDEGYEQYF. CDR3 bases: TGTGCCAGCAGCCACCGGGACGAGGGCTACGAGCAGTACTTC.

This clonotype was counted ten times or more. The chain combines TRBV10-3 with TRBJ2-5; 9 nucleotides match TRBD2. Germline CDR1 and CDR2: ENHRY and SYGVKD. Unmatched junction bases numbered 7, after V lost 6 bases and J lost 2 bases. The CDR3 spans 15 residues. The CDR3 bases are TGTGCCATCAGCTTAGCGGGAGCCTTACAAGAGACCCAGTACTTC. Protein product: CAISLAGALQETQYF.

The chain is built from TRBV6-2 or TRBV6-3 and TRBJ2-1, with 12 bases that match TRBD2. From germline, CDR1 is MNHEY and CDR2 SVGEGT. J gave up 0 bases and V 5 bases, and 5 bases lay outside the gene matches. This CDR3 is 17 amino acids long. Here the CDR3 reads CASSTPLAGGSYNEQFF. The CDR3 DNA is TGTGCCAGCAGTACCCCACTAGCGGGAGGCTCCTACAATGAGCAGTTCTTC.

This clonotype was seen a few times. The V call is TRBV4-1, the J call TRBJ2-2; D ambiguous. The CDR3 consists of 15 residues. The V end was cut by 3 bases, the J end by 0 bases, with 8 bases between. Germline V lookup: CDR1 MGHRA, CDR2 YSYEKL. CDR3 bases: TGCGCCAGCAGCCACACCCCACCGAACACCGGGGAGCTGTTTTTT. Translated: CASSHTPPNTGELFF.